The entry below gives a single TCR beta chain sequence along with its context. What it binds is unknown. This entry belongs to a study of post-analysis software for immune sequencing data. Study in general: Courses of disease covered relapsing-remitting, secondary progressive and progressive-relapsing multiple sclerosis.

The authors incorporated unique molecular identifiers into the TCR beta cDNA libraries. TCRdb passed the PCR reads through MiXCR, listing each CDR3 protein once. The sample includes roughly 730,000 distinct CDR3 sequences, around 27% of them seen just once. Study-wide findings and caveats: Versus controls, multiple sclerosis patients showed significantly lower diversity (normalized Chao1).

Sequenced: blood. This receptor was identified in a girl aged 5 to 17 with multiple sclerosis.

CDR3 amino acids: CAISLGTGGKNEQFF. The CDR3 region has the DNA TGTGCCATCAGCCTTGGGACAGGGGGGAAGAATGAGCAGTTCTTC. This chain connects TRBV10-3 to TRBJ2-1; 11 nucleotides agree with TRBD1. CDR1 and CDR2 from the germline V gene are ENHRY and SYGVKD. This CDR3 is 15 amino acids long. J lost 7 bases, V lost 6 bases, and 8 bases had no gene match.